This T cell receptor (beta chain) came from a study of shared clonotypes between healthy human individuals. Study overall: Serving as donors were two women and three men, whose ages spanned 18 to 49.

For every subset, genomic DNA was evenly distributed across several immunoSEQ plates. Repertoires were generated with immunoSEQ multiplex PCR, while TCRdb's copy carries only in-frame clones and drops some. Seen here are roughly 500,000 clones, less than 96% observed once, and the top ten hold 0.06%. With regard to this clone: The antigen remains undetermined.

Whole-study findings and limits: Rarefaction gave evidence that sorted-subset sequencing remained incomplete despite large depth.

CDR3 size: 15 residues. V lost 3 bases and J 2 bases, leaving 11 bases between the germline ends. The germline CDR1 and CDR2 sequences are LNHDA and SQIVND (reference sequence). The rearrangement links TRBV19 to TRBJ1-5; no firm D call. Material: naive CD4+ T cells sorted from blood. Documented subset: CD45RA+ positively selected. The sequence derives from a woman aged 25 to 39 in good health. The chain's CDR3 is CASSIVYSGNQPQHF. Written as DNA, the CDR3 is TGTGCCAGTAGTATTGTTTATAGTGGCAATCAGCCCCAGCATTTT.